Listed below are T cell receptor beta chains from one sample, sequenced in a study of OX40 agonist ivuxolimab in advanced cancers. Using immunoSEQ multiplex PCR, the repertoire was profiled, and TCRdb retains in-frame clones only, with some absent. In the table there are about 20,000 clones, 80% to 85% of which are singletons. The sample here was CD4+ or CD8+ T cells sorted from blood, taken in a trial of the OX40 agonist ivuxolimab. The receptors shown here come from an adult with an advanced solid tumor such as melanoma, head and neck, liver or kidney cancer. Both conserved end residues are part of each CDR3. The D gene is left open where the match is weak. The listing skips clone size in some rows; elsewhere it reads once, few, many or a size class.

>TRBV13|NA|TRBJ2-1|NA
TGTGCCAGCAGCCCGGAGAGTCGCTCCTACAATGAGCAGTTCTTC
CASSPESRSYNEQFF
>TRBV4-1|TRBD2|TRBJ2-5|few
TGCGCCAGCAGCCAAGGCGGGGGAGGACCGTGGGCCCTAGCGACCCAGTACTTC
CASSQGGGGPWALATQYF
>TRBV6-5|NA|TRBJ1-1|NA
TGTGCCAGCAGCGTACAGGGTTTCACTGAAGCTTTCTTT
CASSVQGFTEAFF
>TRBV5-4|NA|TRBJ1-2|once
TGTGCCAGCAGCTTCGGGGGGGATCGCTACACCTTC
CASSFGGDRYTF
>TRBV7-6|NA|TRBJ2-7|NA
TGTGCCAGCAGCTTATTGGGATTGGCCACCTACGAGCAGTACTTC
CASSLLGLATYEQYF
>TRBV19|NA|TRBJ2-7|NA
TGTGCCAGTAGTTACGGGACCGATTCCTACGAGCAGTACTTC
CASSYGTDSYEQYF
>TRBV5-1|TRBD1|TRBJ1-1|NA
TGCGCCAGCAGCTTGGGATTCGACAGGGGTCTGAACACTGAAGCTTTCTTT
CASSLGFDRGLNTEAFF
>TRBV10-3|TRBD2|TRBJ2-3|NA
TGTGCCATCAAAAGAGCCCAGACTAGCGGGGGCCACACAGATACGCAGTATTTT
CAIKRAQTSGGHTDTQYF
>TRBV28|TRBD1|TRBJ1-2|NA
TGTGCCGTCTGGGCGACAGGGGGCATCTATGGCTACACCTTC
CAVWATGGIYGYTF
>TRBV9|TRBD2|TRBJ2-7|NA
TGTGCCAGCAGCGTGGGAGCGGGGGTCCTCTCCTACGAGCAGTACTTC
CASSVGAGVLSYEQYF
>TRBV5-6|NA|TRBJ1-2|NA
TGTGCCAGCAGCCTAAGGGGGTTCTATGGCTACACCTTC
CASSLRGFYGYTF
>TRBV15|NA|TRBJ1-2|NA
TGTGCCACCAGCAGAGTGCGGGCGGGGGCCGATGGCTACACCTTC
CATSRVRAGADGYTF
>TRBV7-8|TRBD1|TRBJ2-7|NA
TGTGCCAGCAGCTCCACCGGGACAGGGGGTACCGAGCAGTACTTC
CASSSTGTGGTEQYF
>TRBV7-8|TRBD2|TRBJ2-1|NA
TGTGCCAGCAGCCCCTGGACTAGCGGAGGCGAGCAGTTCTTC
CASSPWTSGGEQFF
>TRBV19|NA|TRBJ2-7|NA
TGTGCCAGTAGTATGGGGGACACCGTAAGCCCCTTTAATGAGCAGTACTTC
CASSMGDTVSPFNEQYF
>TRBV9|TRBD2|TRBJ2-2|NA
TGTGCCAGCAGCCTACCCAGGGTAGCGGGGGGGAACACCGGGGAGCTGTTTTTT
CASSLPRVAGGNTGELFF
>TRBV7-3|TRBD2|TRBJ2-3|NA
TGTGCCAGCAGCTTAGGCGGGGGGGCCACAGATACGCAGTATTTT
CASSLGGGATDTQYF